The T cell receptor (beta chain) described here comes from a study of blood T cell repertoires in COVID-19. Study overall: Acute and convalescent COVID-19 specimens originated in the United States, Italy and Spain.

The CDR3 length is 14 residues. The trim removed 2 bases at V and 6 bases at J, leaving 4 bases unmatched. Germline V CDR1 and CDR2: MNHEY, SVGAGI. As processed by the authors: Reference gene primers were amplified, and this amplification served to estimate nucleated cell counts. Profiled with immunoSEQ multiplex PCR; TCRdb holds only in-frame clones, not every one. V, J and clone size were drawn from that table, and D and trimming were deduced from the DNA. The sample lists under 300,000 clones, around 86% seen once, with 2.5% to 3.5% in the top ten. The sequence came from a woman between 35 and 50 years old with acute COVID-19. V and J are TRBV6-5 and TRBJ1-1, with 9 bases that match TRBD1. Sequencing was done on a sample of PBMCs or T cells enriched from blood (not recorded which). CDR3 sequence reads: CASSYRDRESEAFF. The CDR3 region has the DNA TGTGCCAGCAGTTACAGGGACAGGGAGTCTGAAGCTTTCTTT.